Given below is one TCR beta chain in context. These data are taken from a study of T cell changes during pregnancy in multiple sclerosis. TCRdb's copy holds only in-frame clones and misses some; the assay was immunoSEQ multiplex PCR. The repertoire consists of 55,000 to 75,000 clones, with roughly 89% occurring once and the leading ten covering 1% to 1.5%. The receptor comes from a female donor in good health, enrolled as a control in a pregnancy study. The sequences come from peripheral blood, collected after pregnancy.

CDR3 loop: CASSLTGGVGGDTQYF. The CDR3 nucleotides read TGTGCCAGCAGCTTAACAGGGGGCGTGGGTGGGGATACGCAGTATTTT. The V and J genes are TRBV7-2 and TRBJ2-3; TRBD1 aligns across 9 bases. The length of the CDR3 is 16 residues. With V trimmed by 2 bases and J by 6 bases, 9 bases remained unmatched. CDR1 and CDR2 from the germline V gene are SGHTA and FQGNSA.